What follows are 21 T cell receptor beta chains derived from one specimen sequenced in a study of cytomegalovirus exposure and HLA in healthy donors (dated by TCRdb to the late 2010s). Library prep was done by the immunoSEQ multiplex PCR assay. For the multiplex PCR, a mixture combining 60 forward primers for TCR Vbeta segments and 13 reverse primers for TCR Jbeta segments was used. Not all clones reach the TCRdb copy of this immuneACCESS table, which keeps in-frame sequences only. Checked studies attribute under half of the gap to unresolved V genes and leave the rest unexplained. Present in this sample are 150,000 to 200,000 clones, roughly four fifths of which were seen just once. 2.2% of the sample is held by the ten biggest clonotypes. Sequenced material: PBMCs. The source is a woman aged 25 to 39 in good health and CMV-seronegative.

The gene calls are TRBV29-1 and TRBJ1-4; 7 positions match TRBD1. The germline gives CDR1 SQVTM, CDR2 ANQGSEA. V shed 5 bases, J shed 4 bases, and the junction held 4 bases outside the gene matches. The CDR3 length is 13 residues. CDR3 amino acids: CSVSGTVNEKLFF. In nucleotides, the CDR3 is TGCAGCGTTTCCGGGACAGTTAATGAAAAACTGTTTTTT.

The rearrangement joins TRBV5-4 to TRBJ1-1; possible D gene TRBD1, 5 bases. The CDR3 spans 15 residues. Germline assignment: CDR1 SGHNT and CDR2 YYREEE (reference sequence). Deletions cut 0 bases from V and 6 bases from J, with 15 bases between. Here the CDR3 reads CASSLDFRALSEAFF. The CDR3, as DNA: TGTGCCAGCAGCTTGGACTTCAGGGCGTTGTCTGAAGCTTTCTTT.

The chain has TRBV30 and TRBJ2-2; D remains unclear. CDR3 length equals 13 residues. Germline V gene data show CDR1 as GTSNPN and CDR2 as SVGIG (reference sequence). With 2 bases removed from V and 2 bases from J, the gap between germline ends came to 6 bases. This CDR3 is CAWSPRNTGELFF. The CDR3 bases are TGTGCCTGGAGTCCCAGAAACACCGGGGAGCTGTTTTTT.

The rearrangement joins TRBV11-2 to TRBJ2-2; possible D gene TRBD1, 6 bases. Germline lookup yields CDR1 SGHAT and CDR2 FQNNGV. The CDR3 sequence is 12 residues long. With 6 bases removed from V and 5 bases from J, the gap between germline ends came to 7 bases. CDR3 bases: TGTGCCAGCAGTACAGGGACCGGGGAGCTGTTTTTT. Its protein is CASSTGTGELFF.

CDR3: CASSRRTGNQNTEAFF. DNA for the CDR3: TGTGCCAGCAGCCGCCGCACCGGGAACCAGAACACTGAAGCTTTCTTT. This chain connects TRBV7-2 to TRBJ1-1; no clear D. V was clipped by 5 bases and J by 1 base, with 17 bases between them. CDR3 length: 16 amino acids. CDR1 and CDR2 from the germline V gene are SGHTA and FQGNSA.

The V and J genes are TRBV29-1 and TRBJ2-2; D is perhaps TRBD1 (5 bases). V lost 7 bases, J lost 2 bases, and 17 bases lay in between. CDR3 length: 15 amino acids. CDR1 is SQVTM, CDR2 ANQGSEA, per germline. CDR3 in DNA: TGCAGCGCCCAAGGGGCAACTGCTAACACCGGGGAGCTGTTTTTT. Protein: CSAQGATANTGELFF.

CDR3 sequence (DNA): TGTGCCAGCTCACCCCCCCGGCAGGGAAATGAGCAGTTCTTC. It encodes CASSPPRQGNEQFF. The chain is built from TRBV18 and TRBJ2-1, with D maybe TRBD1 (5 bases). Germline loops: CDR1 KGHSH, CDR2 LQKENI. V was pared by 3 bases and J by 7 bases, with 13 bases between. The CDR3 covers 14 residues. The entire variable domain, with the rest obtained from reference TRBV18 and TRBJ2-1, is as follows: NAGVMQNPRHLVRRRGQEARLRCSPMKGHSHVYWYRQLPEEGLKFMVYLQKENIIDESGMPKERFSAEFPKEGPSILRIQQVVRGDSAAYFCASSPPRQGNEQFFGPGTRLTVL.

The chain has TRBV6-1 and TRBJ2-2; 7 bases match TRBD2. Germline V gene sequence: CDR1 MNHNS, CDR2 SASEGT. Unmatched junction bases numbered 2, after V lost 6 bases and J lost 4 bases. The CDR3 runs to 13 residues. The CDR3: CASRWGGTGELFF. In DNA form, the CDR3 reads TGTGCCAGCAGATGGGGGGGCACCGGGGAGCTGTTTTTT.

The genes are TRBV11-1 and TRBJ2-2; TRBD1 aligns across 9 bases. Trimming cost V 6 bases and J 5 bases; bases outside gene matches: 7. CDR1 is SGHAT and CDR2 is FQDESV in the germline V gene (reference sequence). The CDR3 consists of 15 residues. CDR3 DNA: TGTGCCAGCAGTTCCGGGACAGGGTCTACCGGGGAGCTGTTTTTT. Its protein is CASSSGTGSTGELFF.

In nucleotides, the CDR3 is TGTGCCAGCAGCTTTTCTTTGGAGACCCAGTACTTC. Its protein product is CASSFSLETQYF. The V and J genes are TRBV7-9 and TRBJ2-5; unclear D gene. Germline V gene data show CDR1 as SEHNR and CDR2 as FQNEAQ (reference sequence). CDR3 size: 12 residues. Trimming removed 3 bases from V and 5 bases from J, with 7 bases in between.

In DNA, the CDR3 is TGTGCCAGCAGCTTTTACAGGTCCGGAGCTTTCTTT. This sequence encodes CASSFYRSGAFF. The rearrangement links TRBV7-8 to TRBJ1-1, with TRBD1 as a possible D gene (5 bases). This CDR3 contains 12 residues. Trimming removed 3 bases at V and 10 bases at J, with 12 bases between. Germline V gives CDR1 SGHVS, CDR2 FQNEAQ.

This chain connects TRBV2 to TRBJ1-2; a possible D gene is TRBD1 (5 bases). V lost 7 bases to trimming and J lost 6 bases, with 15 bases between them. The CDR3 consists of 13 residues. CDR1 is SNHLY, CDR2 FYNNEI, per germline. This CDR3 is CASMVGTLNGYTF. The CDR3 DNA is TGTGCCAGCATGGTAGGGACTCTGAATGGCTACACCTTC.

The chain carries TRBV29-1 and TRBJ2-3; unclear D gene. The germline V gene encodes CDR1 SQVTM and CDR2 ANQGSEA. This CDR3 spans 10 amino acids. Trimming removed 8 bases at V and 1 base at J, with 4 bases between. DNA for the CDR3: TGCAGCACAGGCACAGATACGCAGTATTTT. Its protein product is CSTGTDTQYF.

The V gene is TRBV7-8, the J gene TRBJ2-5; 11 bases are a match to TRBD2. CDR1 and CDR2 from the germline V gene are SGHVS and FQNEAQ. The CDR3 is made up of 14 amino acids. The J segment lost 5 bases and the V segment lost 5 bases, leaving 4 bases of the junction unmatched. In DNA, the CDR3 is TGTGCCAGCAGCAAGACTAGCGGGGCTGAGACCCAGTACTTC. This encodes CASSKTSGAETQYF.

The chain joins TRBV5-1 to TRBJ2-2; 7 bases map to TRBD2. Germline CDR1 and CDR2: SGHRS and YFSETQ. The CDR3 length is 19 residues. Unmatched junction bases numbered 14, after V lost 0 bases and J lost 3 bases. CDR3 loop: CASSLARGVQGLDTGELFF. CDR3 in DNA: TGCGCCAGCAGCTTGGCCCGGGGGGTGCAGGGTTTGGACACCGGGGAGCTGTTTTTT.

The chain employs TRBV7-3 and TRBJ2-1; TRBD2 agrees at 11 bases. V lost 2 bases to trimming and J lost 6 bases; unmatched junction nucleotides: 3. This CDR3 has 15 amino acids. The germline V gene has CDR1 SGHTA and CDR2 FQGTGA. CDR3 in DNA: TGTGCCAGCAGCTTATCCGGGACTAGCGGCAATGAGCAGTTCTTC. It codes for CASSLSGTSGNEQFF. Complete variable domain (other parts from reference TRBV7-3 and TRBJ2-1): GAGVSQTPSNKVTEKGKYVELRCDPISGHTALYWYRQSLGQGPEFLIYFQGTGAADDSGLPNDRFFAVRPEGSVSTLKIQRTERGDSAVYLCASSLSGTSGNEQFFGPGTRLTVL.

V is TRBV7-2 and J is TRBJ2-6; D is unresolved. This CDR3 is built from 15 residues. V was pared by 4 bases and J by 0 bases, with 7 bases between. Germline V gives CDR1 SGHTA, CDR2 FQGNSA. Written as DNA, the CDR3 is TGTGCCAGCAGCTCAAGAGGCTCTGGGGCCAACGTCCTGACTTTC. Translation gives CASSSRGSGANVLTF. Full variable domain (outside the CDR3, taken from reference TRBV7-2 and TRBJ2-6): GAGVSQSPSNKVTEKGKDVELRCDPISGHTALYWYRQSLGQGLEFLIYFQGNSAPDKSGLPSDRFSAERTGGSVSTLTIQRTQQEDSAVYLCASSSRGSGANVLTFGAGSRLTVL.

The chain joins TRBV18 to TRBJ1-1; D perhaps matches TRBD1 (6 bases). Germline loops: CDR1 KGHSH, CDR2 LQKENI. The ends were cut back, 1 base at V and 6 bases at J, with 18 bases in the middle. This CDR3 has 16 amino acids. CDR3 coding DNA: TGTGCCAGCTCACCACTTTCGGGAGGGGGTCAACCTGAAGCTTTCTTT. Translating gives CASSPLSGGGQPEAFF.

The chain recombines TRBV12-1 with TRBJ1-2. TRBV12-1 constitutes a pseudogene. CDR3 length equals 16 residues. The CDR3 loop reads CASSFGSFSRDYGYTF. CDR3 coding DNA: TGTGCCAGCAGCTTTGGAAGTTTCTCGAGGGACTATGGCTACACCTTC.

This sequence joins TRBV5-1 and TRBJ2-2, with 13 bases identical to TRBD2. Trimming cost V 3 bases and J 2 bases; bases outside gene matches: 4. The CDR3 runs 17 residues. Germline assignment: CDR1 SGHRS and CDR2 YFSETQ. DNA of the CDR3: TGCGCCAGCAGCTCGACTAGCGGGGGGTCTAACACCGGGGAGCTGTTTTTT. Residues: CASSSTSGGSNTGELFF.

The chain recombines TRBV13 with TRBJ2-2; 11 bases agree with TRBD2. Trimming removed 4 bases from V and 2 bases from J; junction bases left unmatched: 3. The CDR3 is made up of 16 amino acids. CDR1 is PRHDT, CDR2 FYEKMQ, per germline (reference sequence). The CDR3: CASSYGTSGNTGELFF. CDR3 bases: TGTGCCAGCAGCTATGGGACTAGCGGCAACACCGGGGAGCTGTTTTTT.